The 5 T cell receptor beta chains in this list originate from one sample, sequenced in a study of T cell responses to AZD1222 COVID-19 vaccine. Only in-frame clones appear in the TCRdb table, and some are missing; sequencing was by immunoSEQ multiplex PCR. Here the sample spans over 100,000 clones, 80% to 95% being singletons. The source material was peripheral blood, sampled on day 0 of AZD1222 vaccination. The source of these receptors is an adult in good health.

V usage is TRBV3-1 (or the pseudogene TRBV3-2) and J usage is TRBJ1-5; D possibly corresponds to TRBD1 (5 bases). Trimming left V 2 bases short and J 7 bases short, with 12 bases between. Per the germline V gene, CDR1 is LGHDT and CDR2 is YNNKEL (reference sequence). The CDR3 length is 14 residues. Written as DNA, the CDR3 is TGTGCCAGCAGCCAATGGAAGGGGACGCAGCCCCAGCATTTT. This encodes CASSQWKGTQPQHF.

The chain is built from TRBV5-1 and TRBJ1-1; no definite D call. Germline values: CDR1 SGHRS, CDR2 YFSETQ. The ends were cut back, 0 bases at V and 0 bases at J, with 9 bases in the middle. The CDR3 totals 15 residues. The CDR3 here is CASSLGSAMNTEAFF. CDR3 DNA: TGCGCCAGCAGCTTGGGGTCCGCAATGAACACTGAAGCTTTCTTT.

V is TRBV6-5 and J is TRBJ2-7, with unresolved D. CDR1 and CDR2 from the germline V gene are MNHEY and SVGAGI. Trimming left V 7 bases short and J 4 bases short, with 17 bases between. CDR3 length: 14 amino acids. In nucleotides, the CDR3 is TGTGCCAGCACCCGGGCCCCGCCACTATACGAGCAGTACTTC. Amino acids: CASTRAPPLYEQYF.

V gene TRBV7-3 combines with J gene TRBJ1-2; tentatively, D is TRBD1 (5 bases). Trimming left V 2 bases short and J 5 bases short, with 9 bases between. Germline V gene lookup returns CDR1 SGHTA and CDR2 FQGTGA. CDR3 length: 13 amino acids. CDR3 sequence: CASSLEQVYGYTF. The CDR3 coding sequence is TGTGCCAGCAGCTTAGAACAGGTATATGGCTACACCTTC.

This sequence joins TRBV28 and TRBJ2-1; D might be TRBD2 (6 bases). Deletions cut 1 base from V and 10 bases from J, with 20 bases between. CDR3 length equals 16 residues. The germline V gene has CDR1 MDHEN and CDR2 SYDVKM. The CDR3 sequence: CASSLFSWIGGGEQFF. The CDR3 coding sequence is TGTGCCAGCAGTTTATTTTCTTGGATCGGGGGTGGGGAGCAGTTCTTC.